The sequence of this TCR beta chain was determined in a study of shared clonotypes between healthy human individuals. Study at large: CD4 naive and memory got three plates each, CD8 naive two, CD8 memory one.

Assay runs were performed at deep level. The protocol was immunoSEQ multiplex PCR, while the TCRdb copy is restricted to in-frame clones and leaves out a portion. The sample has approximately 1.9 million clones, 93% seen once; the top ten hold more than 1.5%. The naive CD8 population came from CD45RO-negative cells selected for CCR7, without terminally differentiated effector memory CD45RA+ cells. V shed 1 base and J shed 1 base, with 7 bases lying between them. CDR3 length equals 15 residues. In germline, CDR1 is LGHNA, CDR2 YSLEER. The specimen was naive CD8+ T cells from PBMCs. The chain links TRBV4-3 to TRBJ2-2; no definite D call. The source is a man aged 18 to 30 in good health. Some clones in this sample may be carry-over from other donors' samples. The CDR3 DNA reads TGCGCCAGCAGCCAAGGGATACGGAACACCGGGGAGCTGTTTTTT. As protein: CASSQGIRNTGELFF.